Listed below are T cell receptor beta chains from one sample, sequenced in a study of T cells in Graves' hyperthyroidism and ophthalmopathy. TCRdb re-analysed the multiplex PCR reads in MiXCR, keeping a single row per CDR3 protein. Here the sample spans around 390,000 distinct CDR3 sequences, around 15% being singletons. Sequencing was done on a sample of blood. The source is a woman aged 25 to 39 with Graves' ophthalmopathy. CDR3s include the opening cysteine and the closing phenylalanine or tryptophan. The order of the fields is clone size, D gene, V gene, J gene, CDR3 DNA, CDR3 protein. A D gene is named only where the DNA matches it firmly. For some rows the clone size is stated as once, few or many, or as a class when expanded; others skip it.

many	.	TRBV20-1	TRBJ1-1	TGCAGTGCTAGGCCGGTTGGGGATCCTGAAGCTTTCTTT	CSARPVGDPEAFF
few	.	TRBV24-1	TRBJ2-5	TGTGCCACCAGTGATTTGGACGGGGAAGAGACCCAGTACTTC	CATSDLDGEETQYF
many	.	TRBV4-1	TRBJ2-5	TGCGCCAGCAGCCAAGGGACGGTGGGGGAGACCCAGTACTTC	CASSQGTVGETQYF
many	.	TRBV20-1	TRBJ2-1	TGCAGTGCTAGAGCGACGGCAGATTCCTACAATGAGCAGTTCTTC	CSARATADSYNEQFF
many	.	TRBV18	TRBJ1-1	TGTGCCAGCTCACCAGGGACATGGGGAAACACTGAAGCTTTCTTT	CASSPGTWGNTEAFF
many	TRBD1	TRBV20-1	TRBJ1-5	TGCAGTGCTAGTTTATCGGGACAGGGTAGGCCCCAGCATTTT	CSASLSGQGRPQHF
many	.	TRBV5-1	TRBJ1-2	TGCGCCAGCAGCTTGATGGCAAGAAACTATGGCTACACCTTC	CASSLMARNYGYTF
few	TRBD1	TRBV5-8	TRBJ2-2	TGTGCCAGCGGCCGCGGACAGGGTAACACCGGGGAGCTGTTTTTT	CASGRGQGNTGELFF
many	.	TRBV11-2	TRBJ1-3	TGTGCCGGCAGCTTTCTAACTGGAAACACCATATATTTT	CAGSFLTGNTIYF
.	TRBD2	TRBV7-2	TRBJ2-1	TGTGCCAGCAGCTTCCGGACTAGCGGGGGATACAATGAGCAGTTCTTC	CASSFRTSGGYNEQFF
many	TRBD1	TRBV12-3/TRBV12-4	TRBJ2-7	TGTGCCAGCAGTCCCACCGGGACAGGGGAACCCTACGAGCAGTACTTC	CASSPTGTGEPYEQYF
many	TRBD1	TRBV15	TRBJ2-7	TGTGCCACCAGCAGTGAGACAGGGCAGACATACGAGCAGTACTTC	CATSSETGQTYEQYF
.	TRBD2	TRBV20-1	TRBJ2-3	TGCAGTGCTAGAGATTGGGCGACTAGCGGGGGGGCCAATACGCAGTATTTT	CSARDWATSGGANTQYF
many	.	TRBV20-1	TRBJ2-3	TGCAGTGCTAGACCCCCGGGACTCACGACAGGGTATACGCAGTATTTT	CSARPPGLTTGYTQYF
many	TRBD1	TRBV28	TRBJ1-2	TGTGCCAGCAGTCACTCTCCGGGACAGGGGAGCTATGGCTACACCTTC	CASSHSPGQGSYGYTF
many	TRBD1	TRBV10-1	TRBJ2-1	TGCGCCAGCAGTGAAGGGACAGGGGCCTACAATGAGCAGTTCTTC	CASSEGTGAYNEQFF
.	.	TRBV6-2/TRBV6-3	TRBJ2-7	TGTGCCAGCAGTACTAAGGCTGGAGGGCAGTACTTC	CASSTKAGGQYF
many	.	TRBV18	TRBJ1-1	TGTGCCAGCTCACCTCTTTTCATTGGGGGGGCGCCCACTGAAGCTTTCTTT	CASSPLFIGGAPTEAFF
few	.	TRBV7-9	TRBJ1-1	TGTGCCAGCAGCTTAGACGGCGGCCACACTGAAGCTTTCTTT	CASSLDGGHTEAFF
few	TRBD1	TRBV6-6	TRBJ1-2	TGTGCCAGCAGTTACGAGACAGGGGGCGCAAACTATGGCTACACCTTC	CASSYETGGANYGYTF
many	.	TRBV25-1	TRBJ2-7	TGTGCCAGCAGTGAATCAGGACAAATCTACGAGCAGTACTTC	CASSESGQIYEQYF
many	.	TRBV30	TRBJ2-3	TGTGCCTGGAATAAGTTCACAGATACGCAGTATTTT	CAWNKFTDTQYF
few	TRBD1	TRBV5-1	TRBJ2-7	TGCGCCAGCAGCCTAAGGACAGGGGAGTACTACGAGCAGTACTTC	CASSLRTGEYYEQYF
.	.	TRBV10-3	TRBJ1-5	TGTGCCATCAGTGAGTCGGAGGCGGGTAGGCAGCCCCAGCATTTT	CAISESEAGRQPQHF
many	.	TRBV2	TRBJ1-2	TGTGCCAGCAAAGTTTGGGGCTACACCTTC	CASKVWGYTF
many	.	TRBV18	TRBJ2-6	TGTGCCAGCCACAGCGAAGCTGGGGCCAACGTCCTGACTTTC	CASHSEAGANVLTF
.	.	TRBV7-8	TRBJ2-1	TGTGCCAGCGGGGGTCCTTGGAATGAGCAGTTCTTC	CASGGPWNEQFF
many	TRBD1	TRBV28	TRBJ1-2	TGTGCCAGCAGTTTACTGACAGGGGGCAACGGTGGCTACACCTTC	CASSLLTGGNGGYTF
many	.	TRBV12-3/TRBV12-4	TRBJ1-4	TGTGCCAGCAGTTTAGCAAGGGGGGCAGGTGGAAAACTGTTTTTT	CASSLARGAGGKLFF
.	.	TRBV20-1	TRBJ2-3	TGCAGTGCTAGAGAAGGGGTCGGTTGGGACACAGATACGCAGTATTTT	CSAREGVGWDTDTQYF
.	TRBD2	TRBV6-2/TRBV6-3	TRBJ2-7	TGTGCCAGCAGGAACCTCGGGAGGGAGAAAAGCTACGAGCAGTACTTC	CASRNLGREKSYEQYF
many	.	TRBV4-1	TRBJ2-7	TGCGCCAGCAGCCAAGAAGTCCGGGCCAGGGTCGGTCCCGAGCAGTACTTC	CASSQEVRARVGPEQYF
few	.	TRBV2	TRBJ2-4	TGTGCCAGCAGTGAGGGCGAAGCCAAAAACATTCAGTACTTC	CASSEGEAKNIQYF
few	TRBD2	TRBV20-1	TRBJ2-3	TGCAGTGCTAGTGAACTAGCGGCTAGCACAGATACGCAGTATTTT	CSASELAASTDTQYF
many	.	TRBV18	TRBJ1-1	TGTGCCAGCTCACCCGACGTTAACACTGAAGCTTTCTTT	CASSPDVNTEAFF
many	TRBD1	TRBV20-1	TRBJ2-7	TGCAGTGCTAAAGATTCGGGGACAGGGACTTCCGGCAACGAGCAGTACTTC	CSAKDSGTGTSGNEQYF
few	.	TRBV24-1	TRBJ2-2	TGTGCCACCAGTGATTTAACGGAGGGCGGGGAGCTGTTTTTT	CATSDLTEGGELFF
many	.	TRBV6-4	TRBJ1-1	TGTGCCAGCAGCGTCCGGGGGAACACTGAAGCTTTCTTT	CASSVRGNTEAFF
many	.	TRBV20-1	TRBJ1-1	TGCAGGGCTGGGGGGGGACCGGAGAACACTGAAGGTTTCTTT	CRAGGGPENTEGFF
many	.	TRBV11-2	TRBJ2-7	TGTGCCAGCAGGGCCGGGACGGGTTACGAGCAGTACTTC	CASRAGTGYEQYF
many	.	TRBV5-1	TRBJ2-3	TGCGCCAGCAGCTCTCGGACAGACAACACAGATACGCAGTATTTT	CASSSRTDNTDTQYF
many	.	TRBV27	TRBJ1-1	TGTGCCAGCAAGCCGTCAGGGCGGGGGGTTACGAACACTGAAGCTTTCTTT	CASKPSGRGVTNTEAFF
.	.	TRBV2	TRBJ2-1	TGTGCCAGCAGTGAAAATCTAGCCGATGAGCAGTTCTTC	CASSENLADEQFF
few	.	TRBV19	TRBJ2-7	TGTGCCAGTAGTATAGTCCCGGACAGAACCTACGAGCAGTACTTC	CASSIVPDRTYEQYF
many	.	TRBV7-9	TRBJ2-5	TGTGCCAGCAGCTTAGCGCTCGGGACGCCACAAGAGACCCAGTACTTC	CASSLALGTPQETQYF
.	TRBD2	TRBV28	TRBJ2-6	TGTGCCAGCAGTAGGTGGGGGGGCTCTGGGGCCAACGTCCTGACTTTC	CASSRWGGSGANVLTF
many	.	TRBV30	TRBJ2-7	TGTGCCTGGGGCAGTACATCCTACGAGCAGTACTTC	CAWGSTSYEQYF
.	.	TRBV24-1	TRBJ2-1	TGTGCCACCAGTGATTCCAAGGATGAGCAGTTCTTC	CATSDSKDEQFF
many	TRBD2	TRBV28	TRBJ2-1	TGTGCCAGCACCCTCTCTGTGACTAGCCGATACAATGAGCAGTTCTTC	CASTLSVTSRYNEQFF
many	.	TRBV20-1	TRBJ1-1	TGCAGTGCTAGAGATTTAATGGGGGAAGCTGAAGCTTTCTTT	CSARDLMGEAEAFF
many	TRBD1	TRBV2	TRBJ1-1	TGTGCCAGCGGTGCCCAAACAGGGGGCACTGAAGCTTTCTTT	CASGAQTGGTEAFF